This T cell receptor (beta chain) was sequenced for a study of memory CD4+ T cells and cytomegalovirus serostatus. Regarding the study as a whole: CD4+ memory repertoires contained about 40% of the roughly 160 reported CMV TCRbeta sequences. The CMV-associated TCR signature appears largely within the CD4+ memory repertoire.

The CDR3 contains 16 residues. Germline lookup yields CDR1 SNHLY and CDR2 FYNNEI. With 7 bases removed from V and 3 bases from J, the gap between germline ends came to 18 bases. Single viable CD3+CD4+CD8-CD45RO+ cells were sorted as the memory CD4+ T cells. Donors' CMV status reflects serum IgG against pp150, pp28, p38, p52. Here immunoSEQ multiplex PCR was the method, and the copy in TCRdb shows in-frame clones only, minus some. The table lists tens of thousands of clones, about four fifths of them singletons, with less than 2.5% in the top ten. With respect to this clone: As yet, its antigen is unknown.

Sample: memory CD4+ T cells from blood. The V and J genes are TRBV2 and TRBJ1-4; D is perhaps TRBD1 (5 bases). This clonotype originated in an adult in good health and CMV-seropositive. The CDR3 coding sequence is TGTGCCAGCAAGCCAGACAGACAGAGGTCTAATGAAAAACTGTTTTTT. It codes for CASKPDRQRSNEKLFF.